These 17 T cell receptor beta chains came from one sample sequenced in a study of early T cells in non-severe SARS-CoV-2 infection. TCRdb used MiXCR to reprocess the 5' RACE reads, holding one entry per CDR3 protein. The data show tens of thousands of distinct CDR3 sequences, around 4% seen once. Material: whole blood. Receptor source: an adult who was a healthcare worker with PCR-confirmed SARS-CoV-2 infection or an uninfected control (not recorded which).

Ten or more counts support this clonotype. The chain links TRBV12-3 or TRBV12-4 to TRBJ2-7, with 7 bases fitting TRBD1. The CDR3 runs 15 residues. Unmatched junction bases numbered 7, after V lost 3 bases and J lost 2 bases. CDR3 sequence: CASSFSGGSTYEQYF. The CDR3 region has the DNA TGTGCCAGCAGTTTTTCAGGGGGTTCTACCTACGAGCAGTACTTC.

By share of the sample, this clonotype is medium-sized. The chain carries TRBV10-2 and TRBJ2-1; TRBD2 agrees at 8 bases. The CDR3 length is 15 residues. CDR1 is WSHSY and CDR2 is SAAADI in the germline V gene. V trimming: 3 bases; J trimming: 5 bases; junction bases outside the gene matches: 6. This CDR3 reads CASSDGGARDNEQFF. CDR3 DNA: TGCGCCAGCAGTGACGGGGGGGCGCGGGACAATGAGCAGTTCTTC.

At least ten counts were recorded for this clonotype. The chain recombines TRBV20-1 with TRBJ2-6; D remains unclear. CDR1 is DFQATT and CDR2 is SNEGSKA in the germline V gene (reference sequence). Trimming took 3 bases from V and 4 from J, leaving 13 bases between them. CDR3 size: 15 residues. The CDR3 DNA is TGCAGTGCTAGTGACGCAACCTCCGGGGCCAACGTCCTGACTTTC. It yields the protein CSASDATSGANVLTF.

In its sample, this clonotype was seen many times. This chain uses TRBV7-2 with TRBJ2-3, with D maybe TRBD2 (6 bases). The CDR3 loop spans 16 amino acids. Per germline, CDR1 SGHTA and CDR2 FQGNSA. The V gene lost 6 bases and the J gene lost 2 bases, with 18 bases spanning the gap. The CDR3 spells CASSPHGTFDTDTQYF. The CDR3 coding sequence is TGTGCCAGCAGTCCACACGGGACTTTTGACACAGATACGCAGTATTTT.

This clonotype has at least ten counts. The J gene is TRBJ2-7, the V gene TRBV29-1; D is uncertain. Germline V gene data show CDR1 as SQVTM and CDR2 as ANQGSEA. The CDR3 is 13 amino acids. V lost 1 base to trimming and J lost 3 bases, with 10 bases between them. The CDR3 sequence is CSVEGIADYEQYF. In DNA, the CDR3 is TGCAGCGTTGAAGGTATCGCCGACTACGAGCAGTACTTC.

This clonotype was counted many times. The chain employs TRBV30 and TRBJ2-3; no clear D. Trimming pared 4 bases from V and 0 bases from J, leaving 17 bases between. This CDR3 has 16 amino acids. Germline V gene data show CDR1 as GTSNPN and CDR2 as SVGIG (reference sequence). CDR3 coding DNA: TGTGCCTGGAAGGCTTTAGGCGGTACTAGCACAGATACGCAGTATTTT. This translates into CAWKALGGTSTDTQYF.

In this sample, this clonotype turned up many times. The gene calls are TRBV7-9 and TRBJ1-1; tentatively, D is TRBD1 (5 bases). CDR1 is SEHNR and CDR2 is FQNEAQ in the germline V gene (reference sequence). This CDR3 is 15 amino acids long. The V end was cut by 1 base, the J end by 0 bases, with 9 bases between. Written as DNA, the CDR3 is TGTGCCAGCAGCTTAGGATGGGGCTTGAACACTGAAGCTTTCTTT. This translates into CASSLGWGLNTEAFF. Based on the CDR3 plus reference TRBV7-9 and TRBJ1-1, the full variable domain is DTGVSQNPRHKITKRGQNVTFRCDPISEHNRLYWYRQTLGQGPEFLTYFQNEAQLEKSRLLSDRFSAERPKGSFSTLEIQRTEQGDSAMYLCASSLGWGLNTEAFFGQGTRLTVV.

This clonotype was seen many times. This rearrangement joins TRBV3-1 to TRBJ1-1; D remains ambiguous. The CDR3 is made up of 14 amino acids. V shed 0 bases and J shed 2 bases, with 7 bases lying between them. From germline, CDR1 is LGHDT and CDR2 YNNKEL (reference sequence). The CDR3 DNA is TGTGCCAGCAGCCAAGAGTGGGGAAACACTGAAGCTTTCTTT. It codes for CASSQEWGNTEAFF.

This clonotype was seen ten or more times. The chain joins TRBV6-5 to TRBJ1-3; D is undetermined. V lost 2 bases to trimming and J lost 0 bases, with 11 bases between them. This CDR3 has 16 amino acids. Germline loops: CDR1 MNHEY, CDR2 SVGAGI. CDR3: CASSYDRTFSGNTIYF. The CDR3 bases are TGTGCCAGCAGTTACGACCGGACTTTCTCTGGAAACACCATATATTTT.

This clonotype was counted at least ten times. The rearrangement links TRBV28 to TRBJ1-4; no reliable D call. The length of the CDR3 is 13 residues. The V end was cut by 5 bases, the J end by 5 bases, with 9 bases between. The V gene's germline CDR1 is MDHEN and CDR2 SYDVKM. CDR3 region: CASSLTGNEKLFF. CDR3 DNA: TGTGCCAGCAGTCTAACCGGAAATGAAAAACTGTTTTTT.

A few counts support this clonotype. The junction differs from germline at one of its ends, possibly a read error. The J gene is TRBJ2-3, the V gene TRBV10-3, with D perhaps TRBD1 or TRBD2 (6 bases each). The CDR3 spans 14 residues. The germline V gene encodes CDR1 ENHRY and CDR2 SYGVKD. This CDR3 reads CAISRGRDTDTQYF. As DNA, the CDR3 is TGTGCCATCAGCCGGGGGCGGGACACAGATACACAGTATTTT.

In its sample, this clonotype was seen many times. The chain joins TRBV19 to TRBJ2-3, with 10 positions matching TRBD2. CDR3 length: 16 amino acids. V lost 5 bases, J lost 4 bases, and 9 bases stayed unmatched. The germline V gene has CDR1 LNHDA and CDR2 SQIVND (reference sequence). The CDR3 is CASSRSSGSLADTQYF. The CDR3 region has the DNA TGTGCCAGTAGTCGATCTAGCGGGAGTCTCGCAGATACGCAGTATTTT.

This chain connects TRBV28 to TRBJ2-1, with D hard to call. Germline values: CDR1 MDHEN, CDR2 SYDVKM. The CDR3 has 13 residues. Deletions cut 3 bases from V and 6 bases from J, with 9 bases between. The DNA for the CDR3 is TGTGCCAGCAGTTTTGGGTTGGTCAATGAGCAGTTCTTC. Translation gives CASSFGLVNEQFF.

This clonotype was observed a handful of times. The chain has TRBV7-2 and TRBJ1-1; D is uncertain. With 5 bases removed from V and 3 bases from J, the gap between germline ends came to 10 bases. The CDR3 has 13 amino acids. Germline V CDR1 and CDR2: SGHTA, FQGNSA. CDR3 in DNA: TGTGCCAGCAGCACCGAGGCTTACACTGAAGCTTTCTTT. This sequence encodes CASSTEAYTEAFF.

This clonotype was observed at least ten times. The chain uses TRBV6-2 or TRBV6-3 and TRBJ1-2, with D possibly TRBD1 on 5 matching bases. Trimming removed 8 bases at V and 4 bases at J, with 17 bases between. The CDR3 sequence is 14 residues long. Germline CDR1 and CDR2: MNHEY and SVGEGT. The CDR3 DNA reads as TGTGCCAGCCGTACGACGGGACGCGGCTATGGCTACACCTTC. Its protein is CASRTTGRGYGYTF.

The V and J genes are TRBV6-6 and TRBJ2-7; the D gene is possibly TRBD2 (6 bases). Germline V gene sequence: CDR1 MNHNY, CDR2 SVGAGI (reference sequence). This CDR3 is 15 amino acids long. V was shortened by 5 bases and J by 2 bases, with 16 bases between the two germline ends. The CDR3 loop is CASSRPGVDAYEQYF. The CDR3 DNA is TGTGCCAGCAGTAGACCGGGAGTTGACGCCTACGAGCAGTACTTC.

The V call is TRBV7-2, the J call TRBJ2-1; D is uncertain. The CDR3 is 15 residues long. The germline V and J ends were trimmed by 1 base and 7 bases, with 14 bases remaining between them. Germline V gene data show CDR1 as SGHTA and CDR2 as FQGNSA. CDR3 loop: CASSLGLTSWNEQFF. The CDR3 DNA is TGTGCCAGCAGCTTAGGGCTGACCAGTTGGAATGAGCAGTTCTTC.